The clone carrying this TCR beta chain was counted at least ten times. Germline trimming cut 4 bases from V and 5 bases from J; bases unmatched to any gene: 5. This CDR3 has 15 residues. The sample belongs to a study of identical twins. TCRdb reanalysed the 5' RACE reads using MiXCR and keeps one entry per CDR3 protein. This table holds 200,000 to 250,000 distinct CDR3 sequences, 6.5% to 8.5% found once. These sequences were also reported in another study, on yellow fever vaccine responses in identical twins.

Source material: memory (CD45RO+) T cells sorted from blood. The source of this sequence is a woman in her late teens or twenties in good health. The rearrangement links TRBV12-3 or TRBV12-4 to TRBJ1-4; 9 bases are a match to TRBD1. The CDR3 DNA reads TGTGCCAGCAGTTATACGGGACAGGGAAATGAAAAACTGTTTTTT. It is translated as CASSYTGQGNEKLFF.